This T cell receptor beta chain comes out of a study of Ad26.COV2.S vaccination and SARS-CoV-2 variants. As for the study in general: Within the COV1001 Ad26.COV2.S trial arm, the donor was enrolled.

The CDR3 consists of 13 residues. Trimming cost V 6 bases and J 7 bases, with 15 bases left between them. Germline loops: CDR1 MDHEN, CDR2 SYDVKM. The treatment here: some 20 received Ad26.COV2.S at low or high dose, single or two shots; about 5 received placebo; per-sample allocation not given. The investigators took samples on day 63 after the first vaccine or placebo injection. TCRdb keeps only in-frame clones here, not all; method: immunoSEQ multiplex PCR. The sample contains some 520,000 clones, 70% to 90% of which appear only once. This receptor was identified in a person aged 18 to 65 who received the Ad26.COV2.S COVID-19 vaccine or a placebo. V usage is TRBV28 and J usage is TRBJ1-1; D unclear. This specimen consisted of peripheral blood, obtained in a trial of Ad26.COV2.S vaccine versus placebo. The CDR3 DNA reads TGTGCCAGCAGCCCCCCAGGTTTGATTGAAGCTTTCTTT. This encodes CASSPPGLIEAFF.